This T cell receptor beta chain was obtained from a study of cytomegalovirus exposure and HLA in healthy donors. The PCR had 60 Vbeta and 13 Jbeta primers. Profiling relied on immunoSEQ multiplex PCR, and the TCRdb table lists in-frame clones only, not all of them. This sample yields about 59,000 clones, of which about 69% are seen a single time; under 8% belongs to the top ten. Sequencing was carried out using PBMCs. The receptor was derived from a man in his thirties or forties in good health and CMV-seropositive.

The CDR3: CASSLSPGQGAANEKLFF. CDR3 nucleotides: TGTGCCAGCAGCTTGTCTCCGGGACAGGGGGCGGCTAATGAAAAACTGTTTTTT. The chain uses TRBV7-6 and TRBJ1-4; 12 bases match TRBD1. Germline trimming cut 3 bases from V and 3 bases from J; bases unmatched to any gene: 8. The CDR3 totals 18 residues. CDR1 is SGHVS, CDR2 FNYEAQ, per germline.